Following are 18 T cell receptor beta chains from one sample sequenced in a study of post-analysis software for immune sequencing data. The TCR beta cDNA libraries carried unique molecular identifiers. TCRdb processed the PCR reads anew with MiXCR; each CDR3 protein has one entry. Here the sample spans some 690,000 distinct CDR3 sequences, 25% to 30% being singletons. The study's findings and limits: Roughly five TRBV segments, including TRBV5-6, TRBV5-1 and TRBV20-1, were more frequent in patients than controls.

These receptors' antigens are unknown. The sample was blood. Receptor source: a girl between 10 and 17 years old with multiple sclerosis.

The sample holds a few counts of this clonotype. The chain recombines TRBV20-1 with TRBJ1-2; unclear D gene. The CDR3 spans 13 residues. Trimming shortened V by 3 bases and J by 0 bases, and 8 bases separated the two germline ends. The germline V gene encodes CDR1 DFQATT and CDR2 SNEGSKA (reference sequence). The CDR3 protein is CSARVRANYGYTF. The CDR3 bases are TGCAGTGCTAGGGTCCGAGCTAACTATGGCTACACCTTC.

The table lists this clonotype with a few counts. The chain links TRBV4-3 to TRBJ1-2, with D tentatively TRBD1 (5 bases). V lost 0 bases and J 8 bases, leaving 13 bases between the germline ends. This CDR3 has 14 residues. The germline V gene has CDR1 LGHNA and CDR2 YSLEER. The CDR3 nucleotides are TGCGCCAGCAGCCAAGAAGGAGGGGTAGTGGGCTACACCTTC. Protein sequence: CASSQEGGVVGYTF.

The CDR3, as DNA: TGCAGTGCTAGCCAACAGGGCTCCAATCAGCCCCAGCATTTT. Translating it yields CSASQQGSNQPQHF. The gene calls are TRBV20-1 and TRBJ1-5, with D tentatively TRBD1 (6 bases). The CDR3 is 14 residues long. Trimming shortened V by 3 bases and J by 3 bases, and 12 bases separated the two germline ends. Germline values: CDR1 DFQATT, CDR2 SNEGSKA (reference sequence).

The chain joins TRBV19 to TRBJ1-5; 9 positions match TRBD1. Looked up from germline, CDR1 is LNHDA and CDR2 is SQIVND (reference sequence). V was pared by 5 bases and J by 4 bases, with 6 bases of the junction left unmatched. The CDR3 extends over 15 amino acids. CDR3 in DNA: TGTGCCAGTAGTGACGGACAGGGGAGGAATCAGCCCCAGCATTTT. Its translation: CASSDGQGRNQPQHF.

In this sample, this clonotype turned up a few times. This chain uses TRBV5-6 with TRBJ2-1; TRBD1 matches at 7 bases. This CDR3 has 11 residues. Germline CDR1 reads SGHDT; CDR2 reads YYEEEE. The junction had 0 bases not matched to a gene; V was cut back by 4 bases and J by 8 bases. The CDR3 DNA reads as TGTGCCAGCAGCAGGGGGCATGAGCAGTTCTTC. Its translation: CASSRGHEQFF. Filled out from reference TRBV5-6 and TRBJ2-1, the complete variable domain reads DAGVTQSPTHLIKTRGQQVTLRCSPKSGHDTVSWYQQALGQGPQFIFQYYEEEERQRGNFPDRFSGHQFPNYSSELNVNALLLGDSALYLCASSRGHEQFFGPGTRLTVL.

This clonotype was observed a few times. This chain uses TRBV4-3 with TRBJ2-7; D is ambiguous. The CDR3 is 15 residues long. CDR1 and CDR2 from the germline V gene are LGHNA and YSLEER. V shed 0 bases and J shed 1 base, with 10 bases lying between them. The CDR3 protein is CASSQESAGSYEQYF. In DNA, the CDR3 is TGCGCCAGCAGCCAAGAGTCAGCCGGGTCCTACGAGCAGTACTTC.

In this sample, this clonotype turned up a few times. The chain uses TRBV3-1 and TRBJ2-7, with D possibly matching TRBD1 (6 bases). The CDR3 extends over 13 amino acids. Germline-derived CDR1 and CDR2 are LGHDT and YNNKEL (reference sequence). The germline V and J ends were trimmed by 6 bases and 4 bases, with 13 bases remaining between them. CDR3 sequence (DNA): TGTGCCAGCAGTCAGGGGTTCCATTACGAGCAGTACTTC. Its translation is CASSQGFHYEQYF.

This clonotype was recorded a few times. The chain links TRBV12-3 or TRBV12-4 to TRBJ2-7, with D possibly called TRBD1 or TRBD2 (5 bases each). CDR3 length equals 14 residues. Trimming stripped 6 bases from V and 0 bases from J, with 12 bases between. The CDR3 loop reads CASRPDGASYEQYF. As DNA, the CDR3 is TGTGCCAGCAGACCCGACGGGGCCTCCTACGAGCAGTACTTC.

Only a few counts were recorded for this clonotype. The rearrangement joins TRBV4-3 to TRBJ2-4, with D possibly matching TRBD1 (6 bases). The CDR3 has 14 amino acids. The germline V gene encodes CDR1 LGHNA and CDR2 YSLEER. V gave up 8 bases and J gave up 2 bases, with 13 bases separating them. CDR3 sequence (DNA): TGCGCCAGCTCCGAGGGGGTTTCCAAAAACATTCAGTACTTC. Residues: CASSEGVSKNIQYF.

This clonotype was counted many times. This chain's CDR3 is CAISETAGYTYEQYF. The CDR3 DNA sequence: TGTGCCATCAGCGAGACAGCGGGATATACCTACGAGCAGTACTTC. This rearrangement joins TRBV10-3 to TRBJ2-7, with 7 bases identical to TRBD2. Germline V gene lookup returns CDR1 ENHRY and CDR2 SYGVKD. This CDR3 region has 15 residues. J lost 2 bases, V lost 6 bases, and 10 bases had no gene match.

The rearrangement joins TRBV29-1 to TRBJ2-7; TRBD1 is a possible D gene (5 bases). V dropped 4 bases and J dropped 6 bases, with 10 bases sitting between them. The CDR3 is 11 residues long. Germline V lookup: CDR1 SQVTM, CDR2 ANQGSEA. Here the CDR3 DNA reads TGCAGCGTTGCTGACAGCACCGAGCAGTACTTC. Its translation is CSVADSTEQYF.

Comments on this clonotype: This may stem from a read error, because a much larger clone lies one nucleotide away. This chain connects TRBV5-1 to TRBJ2-3, with a tentative D call TRBD2 (5 bases). CDR3 size: 15 residues. The germline CDR1 and CDR2 sequences are SGHRS and YFSETQ. CDR3 protein: CANSLVIRTSDTQYF. CDR3 nucleotides: TGCGCCAACAGCTTGGTCATACGGACTTCCGATACGCAGTATTTT. Looking up the rest from reference TRBV5-1 and TRBJ2-3 gives the full variable domain: KAGVTQTPRYLIKTRGQQVTLSCSPISGHRSVSWYQQTPGQGLQFLFEYFSETQRNKGNFPGRFSGRQFSNSRSEMNVSTLELGDSALYLCANSLVIRTSDTQYFGPGTRLTVL.

The chain couples TRBV28 to TRBJ1-1; 12 bases align to TRBD1. V lost 3 bases, J lost 4 bases, and 9 bases stayed unmatched. The CDR3 is 17 amino acids. Germline CDR1 MDHEN, CDR2 SYDVKM. CDR3 in DNA: TGTGCCAGCAGTTTCTTGGGACAGGGGGCTTCAGGCACTGAAGCTTTCTTT. This translates into CASSFLGQGASGTEAFF.

This clonotype was counted only a few times. The chain combines TRBV7-2 with TRBJ2-7; D not certain. V lost 5 bases and J 0 bases, leaving 14 bases between the germline ends. The CDR3 consists of 15 residues. CDR1 and CDR2 from the germline V gene are SGHTA and FQGNSA. In nucleotides, the CDR3 is TGTGCCAGCAGCCCGACTCTCCCGGGCTCCTACGAGCAGTACTTC. Residues: CASSPTLPGSYEQYF.

This clonotype was observed a handful of times. The chain employs TRBV5-1 and TRBJ2-5; 8 bases match TRBD2. The CDR3 is made up of 15 amino acids. Germline V CDR1 and CDR2: SGHRS, YFSETQ. With V trimmed by 0 bases and J by 5 bases, 6 bases remained unmatched. CDR3 in amino acids: CASSLGAGGVETQYF. The CDR3 nucleotides are TGCGCCAGCAGCTTGGGTGCGGGGGGCGTCGAGACCCAGTACTTC.

The rearrangement links TRBV28 to TRBJ2-3; 10 bases align to TRBD1. CDR1 and CDR2 from the germline V gene are MDHEN and SYDVKM. This CDR3 spans 15 amino acids. The J segment lost 1 base and the V segment lost 7 bases, leaving 5 bases of the junction unmatched. The CDR3: CASTGGTGGTDTQYF. DNA of the CDR3: TGTGCCAGCACTGGGGGGACAGGGGGCACAGATACGCAGTATTTT. The complete variable domain, with remaining parts taken from reference TRBV28 and TRBJ2-3, reads DVKVTQSSRYLVKRTGEKVFLECVQDMDHENMFWYRQDPGLGLRLIYFSYDVKMKEKGDIPEGYSVSREKKERFSLILESASTNQTSMYLCASTGGTGGTDTQYFGPGTRLTVL.

J is TRBJ2-1 and V is TRBV6-1; a possible D gene is TRBD1 (5 bases). Germline V CDR1 and CDR2: MNHNS, SASEGT. The CDR3 runs 17 residues. The V end was cut by 6 bases, the J end by 8 bases, with 26 bases between. In DNA form, the CDR3 reads TGTGCCAGCAGCCCACTCCGGATTATAAGGACAATAGATGAGCAGTTCTTC. Protein: CASSPLRIIRTIDEQFF.

In this sample, this clonotype turned up a few times. This rearrangement joins TRBV12-3 or TRBV12-4 to TRBJ1-6, with TRBD1 as a possible D gene (6 bases). The CDR3 is 17 amino acids. V lost 6 bases and J 6 bases, leaving 21 bases between the germline ends. The CDR3 nucleotides read TGTGCCAGCAGGCCGGACAGCACGGTTCCGGGTAATTCACCCCTCCACTTT. It codes for CASRPDSTVPGNSPLHF.